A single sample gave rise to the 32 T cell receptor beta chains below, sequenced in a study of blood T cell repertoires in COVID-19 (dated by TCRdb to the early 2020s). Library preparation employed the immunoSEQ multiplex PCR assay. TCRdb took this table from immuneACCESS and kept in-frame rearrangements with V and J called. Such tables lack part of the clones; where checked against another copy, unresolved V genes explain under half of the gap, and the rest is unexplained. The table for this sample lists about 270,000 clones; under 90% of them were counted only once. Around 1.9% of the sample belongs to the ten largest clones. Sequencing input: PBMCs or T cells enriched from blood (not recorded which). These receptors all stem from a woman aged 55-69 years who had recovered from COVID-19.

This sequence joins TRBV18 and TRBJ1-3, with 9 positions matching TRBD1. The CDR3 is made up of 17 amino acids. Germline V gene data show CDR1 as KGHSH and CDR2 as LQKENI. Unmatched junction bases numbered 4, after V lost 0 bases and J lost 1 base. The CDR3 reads CASSPPDRGLSGNTIYF. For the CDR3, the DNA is TGTGCCAGCTCACCACCGGACAGGGGACTTTCTGGAAACACCATATATTTT.

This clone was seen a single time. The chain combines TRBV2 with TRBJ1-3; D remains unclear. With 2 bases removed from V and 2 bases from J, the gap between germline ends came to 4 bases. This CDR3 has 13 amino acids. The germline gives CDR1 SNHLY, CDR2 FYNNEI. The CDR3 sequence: CASSEYPGNTIYF. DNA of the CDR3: TGTGCCAGCAGTGAATATCCTGGAAACACCATATATTTT.

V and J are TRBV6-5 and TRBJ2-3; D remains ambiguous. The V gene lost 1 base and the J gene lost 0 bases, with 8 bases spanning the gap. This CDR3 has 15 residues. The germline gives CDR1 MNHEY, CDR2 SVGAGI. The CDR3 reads CASSYLHPSTDTQYF. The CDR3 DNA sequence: TGTGCCAGCAGTTACTTACATCCTAGCACAGATACGCAGTATTTT.

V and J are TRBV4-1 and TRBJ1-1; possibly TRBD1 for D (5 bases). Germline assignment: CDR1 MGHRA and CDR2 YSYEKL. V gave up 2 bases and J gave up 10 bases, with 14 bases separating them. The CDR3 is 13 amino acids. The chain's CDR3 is CASSQTGTDRAFF. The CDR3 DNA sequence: TGCGCCAGCAGCCAAACGGGGACTGATCGAGCTTTCTTT.

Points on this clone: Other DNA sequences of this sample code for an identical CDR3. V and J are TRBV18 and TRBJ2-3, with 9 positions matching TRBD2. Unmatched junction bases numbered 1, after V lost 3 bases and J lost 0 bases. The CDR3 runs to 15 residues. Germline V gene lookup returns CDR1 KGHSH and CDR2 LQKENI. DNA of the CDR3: TGTGCCAGCTCACCCACTAGCGGGAGCACAGATACGCAGTATTTT. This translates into CASSPTSGSTDTQYF.

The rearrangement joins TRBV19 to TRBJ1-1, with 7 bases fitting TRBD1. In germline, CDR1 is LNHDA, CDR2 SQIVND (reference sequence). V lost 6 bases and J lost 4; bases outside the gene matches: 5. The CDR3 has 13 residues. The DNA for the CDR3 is TGTGCCAGTAGGACAGGGTTTGGCACTGAAGCTTTCTTT. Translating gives CASRTGFGTEAFF.

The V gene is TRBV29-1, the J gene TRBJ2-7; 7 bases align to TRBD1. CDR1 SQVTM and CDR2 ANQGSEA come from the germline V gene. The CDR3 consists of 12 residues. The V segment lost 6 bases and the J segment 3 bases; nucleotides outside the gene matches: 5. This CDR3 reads CSVGQDSYEQYF. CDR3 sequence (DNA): TGCAGCGTCGGACAGGACAGCTACGAGCAGTACTTC.

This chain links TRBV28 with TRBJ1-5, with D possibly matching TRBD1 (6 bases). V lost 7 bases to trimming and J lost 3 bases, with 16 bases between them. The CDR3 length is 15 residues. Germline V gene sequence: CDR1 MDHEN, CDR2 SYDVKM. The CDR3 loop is CASKKGRGTNQPQHF. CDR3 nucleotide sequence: TGTGCCAGCAAAAAAGGTAGGGGGACCAATCAGCCCCAGCATTTT.

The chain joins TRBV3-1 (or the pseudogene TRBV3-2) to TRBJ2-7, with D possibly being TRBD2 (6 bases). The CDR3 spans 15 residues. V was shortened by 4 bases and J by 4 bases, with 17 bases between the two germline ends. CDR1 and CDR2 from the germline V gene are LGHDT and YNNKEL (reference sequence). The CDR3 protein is CASSRSGAGLYEQYF. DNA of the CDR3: TGTGCCAGCAGCCGCTCCGGTGCGGGACTTTACGAGCAGTACTTC.

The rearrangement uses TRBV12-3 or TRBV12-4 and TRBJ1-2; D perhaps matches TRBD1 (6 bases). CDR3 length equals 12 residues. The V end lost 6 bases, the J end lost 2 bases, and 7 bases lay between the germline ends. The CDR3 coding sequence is TGTGCCAGCAGAACAGGGAACTATGGCTACACCTTC. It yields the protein CASRTGNYGYTF.

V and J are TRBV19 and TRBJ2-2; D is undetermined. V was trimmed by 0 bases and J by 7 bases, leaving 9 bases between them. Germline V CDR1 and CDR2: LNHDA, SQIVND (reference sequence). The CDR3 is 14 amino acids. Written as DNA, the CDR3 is TGTGCCAGTAGTATAGATCCCCGTGTCGGGGAGCTGTTTTTT. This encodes CASSIDPRVGELFF. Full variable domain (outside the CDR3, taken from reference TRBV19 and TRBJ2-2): DGGITQSPKYLFRKEGQNVTLSCEQNLNHDAMYWYRQDPGQGLRLIYYSQIVNDFQKGDIAEGYSVSREKKESFPLTVTSAQKNPTAFYLCASSIDPRVGELFFGEGSRLTVL.

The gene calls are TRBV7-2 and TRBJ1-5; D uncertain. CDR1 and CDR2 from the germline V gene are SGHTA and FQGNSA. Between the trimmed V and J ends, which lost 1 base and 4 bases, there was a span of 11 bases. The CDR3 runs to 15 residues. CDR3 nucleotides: TGTGCCAGCAGCTTAGGGTCAGGTCTTAATCAGCCCCAGCATTTT. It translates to CASSLGSGLNQPQHF.

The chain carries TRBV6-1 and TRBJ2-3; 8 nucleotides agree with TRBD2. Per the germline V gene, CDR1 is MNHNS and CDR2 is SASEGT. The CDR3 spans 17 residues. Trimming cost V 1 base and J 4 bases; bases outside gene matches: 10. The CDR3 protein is CASSEDGWRGVSDTQYF. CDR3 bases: TGTGCCAGCAGTGAAGATGGTTGGCGGGGGGTTTCAGATACGCAGTATTTT.

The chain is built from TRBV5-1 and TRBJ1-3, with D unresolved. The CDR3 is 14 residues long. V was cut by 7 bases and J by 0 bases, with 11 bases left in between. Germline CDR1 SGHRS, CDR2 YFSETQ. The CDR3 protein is CASRDPSSGNTIYF. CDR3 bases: TGCGCCAGCCGGGATCCTAGCTCTGGAAACACCATATATTTT. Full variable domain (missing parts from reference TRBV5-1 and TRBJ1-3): KAGVTQTPRYLIKTRGQQVTLSCSPISGHRSVSWYQQTPGQGLQFLFEYFSETQRNKGNFPGRFSGRQFSNSRSEMNVSTLELGDSALYLCASRDPSSGNTIYFGEGSWLTVV.

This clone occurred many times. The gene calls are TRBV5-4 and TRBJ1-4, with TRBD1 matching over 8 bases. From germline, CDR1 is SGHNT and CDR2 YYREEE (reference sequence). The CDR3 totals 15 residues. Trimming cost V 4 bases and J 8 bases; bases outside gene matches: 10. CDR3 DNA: TGTGCCAGCAGCCGTCGGGACAGGATACAGGAAAAACTGTTTTTT. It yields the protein CASSRRDRIQEKLFF.

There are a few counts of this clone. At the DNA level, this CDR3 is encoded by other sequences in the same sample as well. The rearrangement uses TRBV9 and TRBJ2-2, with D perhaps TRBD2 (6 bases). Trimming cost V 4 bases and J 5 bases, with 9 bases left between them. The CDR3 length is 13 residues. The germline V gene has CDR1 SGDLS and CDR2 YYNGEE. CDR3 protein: CASSPGGTGELFF. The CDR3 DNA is TGTGCCAGCAGCCCTGGGGGGACCGGGGAGCTGTTTTTT. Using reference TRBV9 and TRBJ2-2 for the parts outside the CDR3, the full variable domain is DSGVTQTPKHLITATGQRVTLRCSPRSGDLSVYWYQQSLDQGLQFLIQYYNGEERAKGNILERFSAQQFPDLHSELNLSSLELGDSALYFCASSPGGTGELFFGEGSRLTVL.

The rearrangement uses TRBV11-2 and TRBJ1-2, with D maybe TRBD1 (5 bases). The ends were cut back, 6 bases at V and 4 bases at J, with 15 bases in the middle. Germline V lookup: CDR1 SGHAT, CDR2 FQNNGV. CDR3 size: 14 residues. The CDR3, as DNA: TGTGCCAGCAGGTTCGGAGGGACGGGCTATGGCTACACCTTC. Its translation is CASRFGGTGYGYTF.

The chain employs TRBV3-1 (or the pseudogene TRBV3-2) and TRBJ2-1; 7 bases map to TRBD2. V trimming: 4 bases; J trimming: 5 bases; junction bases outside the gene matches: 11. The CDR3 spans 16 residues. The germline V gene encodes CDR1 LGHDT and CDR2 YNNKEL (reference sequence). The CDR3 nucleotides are TGTGCCAGCAGCCTCCGGACTAGGACCATAGACAATGAGCAGTTCTTC. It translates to CASSLRTRTIDNEQFF.

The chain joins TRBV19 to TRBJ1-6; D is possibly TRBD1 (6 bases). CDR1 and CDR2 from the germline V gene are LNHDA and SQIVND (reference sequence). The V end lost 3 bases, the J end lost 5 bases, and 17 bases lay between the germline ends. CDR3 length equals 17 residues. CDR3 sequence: CASSIWGGDNDNSPLHF. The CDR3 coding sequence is TGTGCCAGTAGTATTTGGGGGGGGGACAACGATAATTCACCCCTCCACTTT.

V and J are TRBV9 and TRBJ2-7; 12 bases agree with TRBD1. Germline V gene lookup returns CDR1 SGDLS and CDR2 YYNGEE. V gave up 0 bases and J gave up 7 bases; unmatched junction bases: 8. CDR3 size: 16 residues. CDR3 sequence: CASSVGLGQGAREQYF. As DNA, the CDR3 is TGTGCCAGCAGCGTAGGATTGGGACAGGGGGCGCGAGAGCAGTACTTC.

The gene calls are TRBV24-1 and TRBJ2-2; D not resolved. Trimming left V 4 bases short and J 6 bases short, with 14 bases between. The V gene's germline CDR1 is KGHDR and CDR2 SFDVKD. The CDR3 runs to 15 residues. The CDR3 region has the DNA TGTGCCACCAGTGAAGAGTCCAGCGTACCCGGGGAGCTGTTTTTT. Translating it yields CATSEESSVPGELFF.

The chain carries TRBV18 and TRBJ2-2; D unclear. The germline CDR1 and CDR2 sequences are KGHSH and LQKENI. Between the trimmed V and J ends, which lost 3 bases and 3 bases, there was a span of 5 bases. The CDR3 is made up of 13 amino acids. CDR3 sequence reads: CASSPGYTGELFF. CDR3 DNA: TGTGCCAGCTCACCGGGCTACACCGGGGAGCTGTTTTTT.

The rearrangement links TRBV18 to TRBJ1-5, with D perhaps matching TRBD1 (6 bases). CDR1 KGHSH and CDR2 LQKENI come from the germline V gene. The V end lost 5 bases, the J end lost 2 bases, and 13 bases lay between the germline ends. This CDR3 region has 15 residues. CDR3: CASSAMTGRNQPQHF. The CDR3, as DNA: TGTGCCAGCTCAGCGATGACAGGCCGCAATCAGCCCCAGCATTTT. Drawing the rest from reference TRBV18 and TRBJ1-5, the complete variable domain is NAGVMQNPRHLVRRRGQEARLRCSPMKGHSHVYWYRQLPEEGLKFMVYLQKENIIDESGMPKERFSAEFPKEGPSILRIQQVVRGDSAAYFCASSAMTGRNQPQHFGDGTRLSIL.

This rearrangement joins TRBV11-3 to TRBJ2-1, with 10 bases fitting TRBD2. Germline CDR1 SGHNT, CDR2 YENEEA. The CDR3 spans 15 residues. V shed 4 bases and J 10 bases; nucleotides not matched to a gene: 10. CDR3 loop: CASSYRSGRGGEQFF. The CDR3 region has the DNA TGTGCCAGCAGCTACAGAAGCGGGAGGGGAGGAGAGCAGTTCTTC.

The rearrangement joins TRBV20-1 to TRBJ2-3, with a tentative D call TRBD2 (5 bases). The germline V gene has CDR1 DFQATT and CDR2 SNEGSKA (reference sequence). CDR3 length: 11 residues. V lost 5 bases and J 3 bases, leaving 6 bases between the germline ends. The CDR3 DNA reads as TGCAGTGCTCGGGGAACAGATACGCAGTATTTT. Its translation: CSARGTDTQYF.

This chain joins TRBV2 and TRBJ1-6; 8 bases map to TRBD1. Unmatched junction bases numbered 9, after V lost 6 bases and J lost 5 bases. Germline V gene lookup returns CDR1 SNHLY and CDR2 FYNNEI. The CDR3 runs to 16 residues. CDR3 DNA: TGTGCCAGCAGCCGAGGGTGGGACAGGAATAATTCACCCCTCCACTTT. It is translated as CASSRGWDRNNSPLHF.

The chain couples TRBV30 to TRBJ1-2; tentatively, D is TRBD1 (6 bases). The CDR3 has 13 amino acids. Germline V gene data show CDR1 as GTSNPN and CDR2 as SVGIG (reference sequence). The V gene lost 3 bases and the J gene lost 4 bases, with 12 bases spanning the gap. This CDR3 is CAWSDRPPYGYTF. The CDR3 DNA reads TGTGCCTGGAGCGACAGGCCTCCCTATGGCTACACCTTC.

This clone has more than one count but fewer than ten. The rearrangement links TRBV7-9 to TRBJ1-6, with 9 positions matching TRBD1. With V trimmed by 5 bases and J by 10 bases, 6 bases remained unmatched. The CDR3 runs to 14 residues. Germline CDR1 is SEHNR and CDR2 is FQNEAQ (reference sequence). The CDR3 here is CASSAGQGISPLHF. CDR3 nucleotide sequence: TGTGCCAGCAGCGCAGGACAGGGGATATCACCCCTCCACTTT.

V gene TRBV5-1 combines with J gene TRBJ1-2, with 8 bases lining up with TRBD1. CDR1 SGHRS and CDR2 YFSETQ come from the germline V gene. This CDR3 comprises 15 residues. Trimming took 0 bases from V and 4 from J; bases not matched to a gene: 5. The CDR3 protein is CASSLGPDRGYGYTF. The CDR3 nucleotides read TGCGCCAGCAGCTTGGGCCCCGACAGGGGCTATGGCTACACCTTC. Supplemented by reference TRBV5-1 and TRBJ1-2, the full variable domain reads KAGVTQTPRYLIKTRGQQVTLSCSPISGHRSVSWYQQTPGQGLQFLFEYFSETQRNKGNFPGRFSGRQFSNSRSEMNVSTLELGDSALYLCASSLGPDRGYGYTFGSGTRLTVV.

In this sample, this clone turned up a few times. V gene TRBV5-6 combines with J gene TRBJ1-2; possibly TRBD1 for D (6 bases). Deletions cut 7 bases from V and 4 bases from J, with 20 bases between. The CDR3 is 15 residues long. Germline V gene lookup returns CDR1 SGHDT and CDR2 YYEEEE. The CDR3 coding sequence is TGTGCCAGCGCCGTTAAGTGGGGACAAATCTATGGCTACACCTTC. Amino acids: CASAVKWGQIYGYTF.

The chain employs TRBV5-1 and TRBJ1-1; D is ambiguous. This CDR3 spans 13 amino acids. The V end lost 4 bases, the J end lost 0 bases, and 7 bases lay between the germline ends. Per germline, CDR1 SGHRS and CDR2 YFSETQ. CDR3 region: CASSQDLNTEAFF. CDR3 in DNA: TGCGCCAGCAGCCAAGACTTGAACACTGAAGCTTTCTTT.

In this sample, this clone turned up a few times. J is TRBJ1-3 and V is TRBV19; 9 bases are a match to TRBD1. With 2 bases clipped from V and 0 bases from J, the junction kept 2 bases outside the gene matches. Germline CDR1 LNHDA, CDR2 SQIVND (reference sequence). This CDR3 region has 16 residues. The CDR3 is CASSIKGQGSGNTIYF. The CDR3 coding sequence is TGTGCCAGTAGTATAAAGGGACAGGGCTCTGGAAACACCATATATTTT. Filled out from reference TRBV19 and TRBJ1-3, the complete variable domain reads DGGITQSPKYLFRKEGQNVTLSCEQNLNHDAMYWYRQDPGQGLRLIYYSQIVNDFQKGDIAEGYSVSREKKESFPLTVTSAQKNPTAFYLCASSIKGQGSGNTIYFGEGSWLTVV.